The subject of this entry is one T cell receptor (beta chain). Original data processing: Reference gene primer amplification yielded estimated nucleated cell counts. Profiled with immunoSEQ multiplex PCR; TCRdb holds only in-frame clones, not every one. The V and J calls and clone size come from that table; D and trimming were worked out from the DNA. The sample consists of about 100,000 clones, 85% to 90% of them appearing once. This sample is drawn from a study of blood T cell repertoires in COVID-19. Background on the study: Italy, Spain and the United States were the sources of the convalescent and acute COVID-19 samples. PBMCs, B-cell-depleted T cells, or T cells provided the cDNA or gDNA that made up the material.

The V and J ends lost 1 base and 2 bases, in that order; junction bases with no gene match: 9. CDR1 is SGHNT and CDR2 is YYREEE in the germline V gene (reference sequence). The CDR3 contains 17 residues. The V call is TRBV5-4, the J call TRBJ2-7; 10 positions match TRBD1. The clonotype was recovered from a human donor in a cohort sampled during active COVID-19. The sample comprised peripheral blood. This chain's CDR3 is CASSLSPTGQGTYEQYF. CDR3 in DNA: TGTGCCAGCAGCTTGTCCCCTACGGGACAGGGGACCTACGAGCAGTACTTC.